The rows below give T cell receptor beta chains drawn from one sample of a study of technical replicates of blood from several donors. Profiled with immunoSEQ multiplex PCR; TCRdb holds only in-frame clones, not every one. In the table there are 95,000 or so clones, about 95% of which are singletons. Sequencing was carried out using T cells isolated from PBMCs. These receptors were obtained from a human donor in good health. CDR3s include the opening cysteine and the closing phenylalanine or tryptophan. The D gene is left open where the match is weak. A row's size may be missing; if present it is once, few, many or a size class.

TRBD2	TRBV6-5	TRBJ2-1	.	TGTGCCAGCAGTGGGACTAGTGACTATGAGCAGTTCTTC	CASSGTSDYEQFF
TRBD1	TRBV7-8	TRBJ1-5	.	TGTGCCAGCAGCTTAGTAGGACAGGGTAATCAGCCCCAGCATTTT	CASSLVGQGNQPQHF
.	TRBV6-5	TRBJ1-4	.	TGTGCCAGCAGTTACTCTACAGGGAGTGGCGAAAAACTGTTTTTT	CASSYSTGSGEKLFF
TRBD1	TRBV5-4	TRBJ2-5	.	TGTGCCAGCAGCCCGACAGGGGCTAAGAAGACCCAGTACTTC	CASSPTGAKKTQYF
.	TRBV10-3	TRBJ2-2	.	TGTGCCATCAGTGAGTCCGGGGGAACCGGGGAGCTGTTTTTT	CAISESGGTGELFF
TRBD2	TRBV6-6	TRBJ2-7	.	TGTGCCAGCGCCCTGCGTAGTAGCGGGACCTACGAGCAGTACTTC	CASALRSSGTYEQYF
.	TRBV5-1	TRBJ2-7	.	TGCGCCAGCAGGGGAGGTCAGGGAGCCTACGAGCAGTACTTC	CASRGGQGAYEQYF
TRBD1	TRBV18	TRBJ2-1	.	TGTGCCAGCTCAGGAGGACAGGGACAAGCCTACAATGAGCAGTTCTTC	CASSGGQGQAYNEQFF
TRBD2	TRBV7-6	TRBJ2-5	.	TGTGCCAGCGCCCGGGGGGTAGAGACCCAGTACTTC	CASARGVETQYF
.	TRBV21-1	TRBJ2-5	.	TGTGCCAGCAGCAACTATTTGGACATGTCTAAAGAGACCCAGTACTTC	CASSNYLDMSKETQYF
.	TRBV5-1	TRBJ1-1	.	TGCGCCAGCAGATCAGGGGAATACACTGAAGCTTTCTTT	CASRSGEYTEAFF
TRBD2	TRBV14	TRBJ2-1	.	TGTGCCAGCAGCTTGAGAGCGGGGCTGAGCTCCTACAATGAGCAGTTCTTC	CASSLRAGLSSYNEQFF
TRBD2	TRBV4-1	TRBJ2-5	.	TGCGCCAGCAGCTCAAGCGGGACTAAAGAGACCCAGTACTTC	CASSSSGTKETQYF
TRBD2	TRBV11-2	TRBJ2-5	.	TGTGCCAGCGGAAAGGGACTAGCGGGAGGAGAGACCCAGTACTTC	CASGKGLAGGETQYF
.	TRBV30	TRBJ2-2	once	TGTGCCTGGAGAGTGTCAGGGTCGGTCGGGGAGCTGTTTTTT	CAWRVSGSVGELFF
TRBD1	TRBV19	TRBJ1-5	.	TGTGCCAGTAGATCGGGACAGGGGGTCAATCAGCCCCAGCATTTT	CASRSGQGVNQPQHF
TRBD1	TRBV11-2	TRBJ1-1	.	TGTGCCAGCAGCTCTAGGGGGGACAGGGCCGACACTGAAGCTTTCTTT	CASSSRGDRADTEAFF
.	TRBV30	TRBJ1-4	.	TGTGCCTGGAGTATTCCGGGACATTCTAATGAAAAACTGTTTTTT	CAWSIPGHSNEKLFF
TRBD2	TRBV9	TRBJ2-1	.	TGTGCCAGCAGCGTAGAATTGGGGGGGAGGTCCTACAATGAGCAGTTCTTC	CASSVELGGRSYNEQFF
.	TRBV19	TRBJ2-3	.	TGTGCCAGTGGAGGAGATACGCAGTATTTT	CASGGDTQYF
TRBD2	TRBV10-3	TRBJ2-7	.	TGTGCCATCAGTGTTGAGGGAGGGCTCAACGAGCAGTACTTC	CAISVEGGLNEQYF